Listed below are T cell receptor beta chains from one sample, sequenced in a study of T cells in localized non-small cell lung cancer. Only in-frame clones appear in the TCRdb table, and some are missing; sequencing was by immunoSEQ multiplex PCR. The table records around 1,300 clones, around 20% of them present only once. The sequencing used lung tumor tissue, collected before any cancer treatment. The origin of the receptors is a male donor older than 55 with stage III squamous cell lung carcinoma. Both conserved end residues are part of each CDR3. The D gene is left open where the match is weak. Clone size is not always given. Where it is, it says once, few, many or a class for expanded clones.

size	length	D	J	V	CDR3	DNA
.	16	.	TRBJ1-1	TRBV5-1	CASSLDVGSAWTEAFF	TGCGCCAGCAGCTTGGACGTGGGGTCGGCTTGGACTGAAGCTTTCTTT
few	17	.	TRBJ1-4	TRBV11-3	CASSLNAQGVRDEKLFF	TGTGCCAGCAGCCTCAACGCACAGGGTGTGAGGGATGAAAAACTGTTTTTT
.	17	.	TRBJ2-3	TRBV19	CASMGDRPKNGLDTQYF	TGTGCCAGTATGGGGGATAGGCCGAAAAATGGATTGGATACGCAGTATTTT
.	17	.	TRBJ1-6	TRBV11-3	CASSLGGAAAINSPLHF	TGTGCCAGCAGCTTAGGAGGGGCCGCAGCCATTAATTCACCCCTCCACTTT
large	12	.	TRBJ2-2	TRBV9	CASSAKTGELFF	TGTGCCAGCAGCGCTAAAACCGGGGAGCTGTTTTTT
medium-sized	12	.	TRBJ2-5	TRBV9	CASSEPGGTQYF	TGTGCCAGCAGCGAGCCGGGCGGGACCCAGTACTTC
.	16	.	TRBJ2-5	TRBV28	CASSGRGVSSQETQYF	TGTGCCAGCAGCGGTAGAGGGGTATCTTCCCAAGAGACCCAGTACTTC
.	14	.	TRBJ1-1	TRBV11-3	CASSRDTANTEAFF	TGTGCCAGCAGCCGCGACACAGCGAACACTGAAGCTTTCTTT
.	12	.	TRBJ1-2	TRBV10-3	CAISEFGEGYTF	TGTGCCATCAGTGAGTTTGGGGAGGGCTACACCTTC
medium-sized	15	TRBD1	TRBJ2-1	TRBV6-8	CASSERGHSYNEQFF	TGTGCCAGCAGTGAGAGGGGGCATTCCTACAATGAGCAGTTCTTC
few	15	.	TRBJ2-4	TRBV10-3	CAISDEGGAKNIQYF	TGTGCCATCAGTGATGAAGGGGGGGCCAAAAACATTCAGTACTTC
few	13	.	TRBJ1-6	TRBV28	CASSRVVYSPLHF	TGTGCCAGCAGCCGGGTGGTTTACTCACCCCTCCACTTT
.	13	.	TRBJ1-1	TRBV29-1	CSALGGPGTEAFF	TGCAGCGCCCTTGGGGGACCGGGCACTGAAGCTTTCTTT
.	13	.	TRBJ2-1	TRBV6-8	CASSYSGYNEQFF	TGTGCCAGCAGTTACTCAGGGTACAATGAGCAGTTCTTC
few	14	TRBD1	TRBJ1-2	TRBV11-3	CASSLQGATYGYTF	TGTGCCAGCAGCTTACAGGGGGCAACCTATGGCTACACCTTC
.	15	TRBD2	TRBJ2-7	TRBV4-1	CASSQDEVGGYEQYF	TGCGCCAGCAGCCAAGATGAGGTCGGGGGGTACGAGCAGTACTTC
medium-sized	16	.	TRBJ1-1	TRBV6-8	CASSYSGRAKNTEAFF	TGTGCCAGCAGTTACTCGGGCAGGGCGAAGAACACTGAAGCTTTCTTT
.	15	.	TRBJ1-2	TRBV7-5	CASSLGPGRFYGYTF	TGTGCCAGCAGCTTAGGACCCGGACGGTTCTATGGCTACACCTTC
.	14	.	TRBJ1-6	TRBV4-1	CASSPALGNSPLHF	TGCGCCAGCAGCCCAGCTTTGGGGAATTCACCCCTCCACTTT
few	14	.	TRBJ2-7	TRBV11-3	CASSLGSWGYEQYF	TGTGCCAGCAGCTTGGGATCGTGGGGTTACGAGCAGTACTTC
.	16	.	TRBJ2-3	TRBV19	CASSIDFGGSTDTQYF	TGTGCCAGTAGTATAGATTTCGGTGGCAGCACAGATACGCAGTATTTT
few	15	.	TRBJ2-3	TRBV11-3	CASSSSGVGTDTQYF	TGTGCCAGCAGTTCATCAGGGGTGGGTACAGATACGCAGTATTTT
few	18	.	TRBJ2-2	TRBV6-8	CASRGGRGTSGDTGELFF	TGTGCCAGCAGGGGGGGGCGCGGGACCTCGGGCGACACCGGGGAGCTGTTTTTT
.	17	TRBD1	TRBJ2-2	TRBV19	CASGQGIKVTNTGELFF	TGTGCCAGTGGACAGGGCATCAAAGTTACGAACACCGGGGAGCTGTTTTTT
.	15	.	TRBJ1-5	TRBV7-5	CASSLRGKAGQPQHF	TGTGCCAGCAGCTTAAGGGGGAAGGCGGGTCAGCCCCAGCATTTT
large	13	.	TRBJ2-1	TRBV19	CASSILVDGEQFF	TGTGCCAGTAGTATACTTGTCGACGGTGAGCAGTTCTTC
medium-sized	14	.	TRBJ2-7	TRBV11-3	CASSSWSPPYEQYF	TGTGCCAGCAGCTCTTGGAGCCCTCCCTACGAGCAGTACTTC
.	16	TRBD1	TRBJ1-5	TRBV18	CASSPLPTGNNQPQHF	TGTGCCAGCTCACCCCTGCCGACAGGGAATAATCAGCCCCAGCATTTT
.	14	TRBD2	TRBJ2-7	TRBV9	CASRFRLAGDEQYF	TGTGCCAGCAGGTTCAGACTAGCGGGCGACGAGCAGTACTTC
.	15	.	TRBJ1-6	TRBV23-1	CASSQRPDSNSPLHF	TGCGCCAGCAGCCAACGCCCCGATTCAAATTCACCCCTCCACTTT
.	14	.	TRBJ1-1	TRBV16	CASSRAGGNTEAFF	TGTGCCAGCAGCCGGGCGGGGGGCAACACTGAAGCTTTCTTT
few	17	TRBD1	TRBJ2-7	TRBV11-3	CASSLVIRDRGSYEQYF	TGTGCCAGCAGCTTAGTGATTCGGGACAGGGGGTCCTACGAGCAGTACTTC
medium-sized	13	.	TRBJ2-5	TRBV6-8	CASSSGLEETQYF	TGTGCCAGCAGTTCTGGGCTGGAAGAGACCCAGTACTTC
.	14	.	TRBJ1-1	TRBV28	CASSPQSQGSEAFF	TGTGCCAGCAGTCCTCAATCGCAGGGGTCTGAAGCTTTCTTT
medium-sized	15	TRBD1	TRBJ1-2	TRBV11-3	CASSLGLQGYYGYTF	TGTGCCAGCAGCTTAGGGTTACAGGGGTACTATGGCTACACCTTC
.	12	.	TRBJ2-1	TRBV6-8	CASSYGFHEQFF	TGTGCCAGCAGTTACGGGTTTCATGAGCAGTTCTTC
once	16	.	TRBJ1-1	TRBV19	CASNAAGMWVNTEAFF	TGTGCCAGTAATGCGGCAGGGATGTGGGTGAACACTGAAGCTTTCTTT
few	15	TRBD1	TRBJ2-5	TRBV11-3	CASSTGDRAGETQYF	TGTGCCAGCAGCACAGGGGACAGGGCAGGGGAGACCCAGTACTTC
medium-sized	15	.	TRBJ2-1	TRBV6-8	CASSAEGGYYNEQFF	TGTGCCAGCAGTGCCGAGGGAGGCTACTACAATGAGCAGTTCTTC
.	16	.	TRBJ1-3	TRBV9	CASSVGSAASGNTIYF	TGTGCCAGCAGCGTAGGATCTGCAGCCTCTGGAAACACCATATATTTT
.	13	.	TRBJ2-5	TRBV10-2	CASTGVSQETQYF	TGCGCCAGCACAGGGGTATCACAAGAGACCCAGTACTTC
.	16	TRBD1	TRBJ1-6	TRBV16	CASSQSGQGLNSPLHF	TGTGCCAGCAGCCAATCGGGACAGGGTCTTAATTCACCCCTCCACTTT
few	15	.	TRBJ2-2	TRBV9	CASTHPDSNTGELFF	TGTGCCAGCACCCACCCGGACAGTAACACCGGGGAGCTGTTTTTT
.	16	TRBD1	TRBJ2-5	TRBV19	CASSIERGGALKTQYF	TGTGCCAGTAGTATAGAAAGAGGGGGCGCTTTGAAGACCCAGTACTTC